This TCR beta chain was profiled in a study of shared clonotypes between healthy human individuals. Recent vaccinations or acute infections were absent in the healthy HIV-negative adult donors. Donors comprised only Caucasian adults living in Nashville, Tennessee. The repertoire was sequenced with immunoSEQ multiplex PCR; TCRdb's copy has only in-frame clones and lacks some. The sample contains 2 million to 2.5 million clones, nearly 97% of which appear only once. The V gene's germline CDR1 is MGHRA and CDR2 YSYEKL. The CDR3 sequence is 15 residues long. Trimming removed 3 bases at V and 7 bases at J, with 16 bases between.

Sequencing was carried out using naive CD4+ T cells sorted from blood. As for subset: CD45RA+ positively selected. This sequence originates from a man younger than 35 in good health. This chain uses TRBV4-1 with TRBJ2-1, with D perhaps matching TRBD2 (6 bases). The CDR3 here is CASSQGRGQINEQFF. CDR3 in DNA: TGCGCCAGCAGCCAGGGGCGGGGCCAGATAAATGAGCAGTTCTTC.